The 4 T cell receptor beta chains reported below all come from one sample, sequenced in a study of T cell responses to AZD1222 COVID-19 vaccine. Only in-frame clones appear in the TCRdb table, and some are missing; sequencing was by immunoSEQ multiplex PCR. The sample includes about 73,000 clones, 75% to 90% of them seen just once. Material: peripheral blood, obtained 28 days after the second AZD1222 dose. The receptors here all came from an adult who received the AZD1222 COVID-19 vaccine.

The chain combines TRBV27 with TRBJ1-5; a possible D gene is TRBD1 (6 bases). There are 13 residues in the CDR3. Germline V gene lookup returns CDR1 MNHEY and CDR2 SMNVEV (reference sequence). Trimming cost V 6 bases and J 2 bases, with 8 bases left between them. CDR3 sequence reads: CASSRQGNQPQHF. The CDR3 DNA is TGTGCCAGCAGCAGACAGGGCAATCAGCCCCAGCATTTT.

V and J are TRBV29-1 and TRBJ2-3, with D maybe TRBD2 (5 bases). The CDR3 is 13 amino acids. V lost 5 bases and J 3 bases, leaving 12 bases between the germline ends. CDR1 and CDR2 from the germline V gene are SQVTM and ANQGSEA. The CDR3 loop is CSVPGFRTDTQYF. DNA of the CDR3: TGCAGCGTTCCGGGATTCCGAACAGATACGCAGTATTTT.

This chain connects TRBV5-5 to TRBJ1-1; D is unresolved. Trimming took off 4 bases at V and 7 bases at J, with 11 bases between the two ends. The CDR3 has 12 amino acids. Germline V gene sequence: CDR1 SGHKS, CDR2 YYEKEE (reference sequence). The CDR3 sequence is CASSVSSGEAFF. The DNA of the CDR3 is TGTGCCAGCAGCGTATCCAGTGGTGAAGCTTTCTTT.

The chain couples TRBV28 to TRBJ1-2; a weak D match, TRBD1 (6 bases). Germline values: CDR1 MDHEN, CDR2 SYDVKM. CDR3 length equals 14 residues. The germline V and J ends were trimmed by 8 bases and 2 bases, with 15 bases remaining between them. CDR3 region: CASVPFDRNYGYTF. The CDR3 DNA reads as TGTGCCAGCGTCCCCTTTGACAGGAACTATGGCTACACCTTC.